Sequencing of this T cell receptor beta chain was carried out in a study of memory CD4+ T cells and cytomegalovirus serostatus. Study in general: Donors were healthy Belgian adults, about ten CMV seropositive and 20 to 25 seronegative.

V was clipped by 3 bases and J by 6 bases; unmatched bases: 19. From germline, CDR1 is KGHSH and CDR2 LQKENI. This CDR3 has 19 residues. Single viable CD3+CD4+CD8-CD45RO+ cells were sorted as the memory CD4+ T cells. Total CD4+ T cells were enriched by CD4 positive selection. Source study methods: After removing out-of-frame reads, 2.3 million or so distinct TCRbeta sequences remained. Profiling relied on immunoSEQ multiplex PCR, and the TCRdb table lists in-frame clones only, not all of them. V and J calls and clone size follow that table, whereas D and trimming were derived from the DNA. The data contain 45,000 to 70,000 clones, 82% of them singletons.

The rearrangement joins TRBV18 to TRBJ2-3; TRBD1 matches 9 bases. Sample: memory CD4+ T cells from blood. The TCR originated in an adult in good health and CMV-seronegative. Some clones in this sample may be carry-over from other donors' samples. CDR3: CASSPDFINRGRLADTQYF. CDR3 nucleotides: TGTGCCAGCTCACCGGACTTCATAAACAGGGGGCGCCTGGCGGATACGCAGTATTTT. Full variable domain (remainder filled in from reference TRBV18 and TRBJ2-3): NAGVMQNPRHLVRRRGQEARLRCSPMKGHSHVYWYRQLPEEGLKFMVYLQKENIIDESGMPKERFSAEFPKEGPSILRIQQVVRGDSAAYFCASSPDFINRGRLADTQYFGPGTRLTVL.